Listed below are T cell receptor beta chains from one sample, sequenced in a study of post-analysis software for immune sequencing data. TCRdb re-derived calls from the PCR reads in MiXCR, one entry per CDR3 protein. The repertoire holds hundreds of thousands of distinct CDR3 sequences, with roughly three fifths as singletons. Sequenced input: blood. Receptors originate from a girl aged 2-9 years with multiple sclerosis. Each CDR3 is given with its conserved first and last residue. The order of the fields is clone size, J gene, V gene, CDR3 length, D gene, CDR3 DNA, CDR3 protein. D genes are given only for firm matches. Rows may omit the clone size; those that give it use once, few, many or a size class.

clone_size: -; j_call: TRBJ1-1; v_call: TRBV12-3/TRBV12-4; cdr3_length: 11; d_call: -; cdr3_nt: TGTGCCAGCAGTACCCTCTCTGAAGCTTTCTTT; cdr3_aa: CASSTLSEAFF
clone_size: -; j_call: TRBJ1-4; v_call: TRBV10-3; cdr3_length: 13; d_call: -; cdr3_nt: TGTGCCATCGGACTCGACGGGAATGAAAAACTGTTTTTT; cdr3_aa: CAIGLDGNEKLFF
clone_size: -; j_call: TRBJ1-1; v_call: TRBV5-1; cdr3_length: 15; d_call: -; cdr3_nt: TGCGCCAGCAGCTTGGGGAACAGGGTGCGGACTGAAGCTTTCTTT; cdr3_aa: CASSLGNRVRTEAFF
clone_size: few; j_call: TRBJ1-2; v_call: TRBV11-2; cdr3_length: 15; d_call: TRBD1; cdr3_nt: TGTGCCAGCAGCCGGGGACAGGGGGCCCCGTATGGCTACACCTTC; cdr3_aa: CASSRGQGAPYGYTF
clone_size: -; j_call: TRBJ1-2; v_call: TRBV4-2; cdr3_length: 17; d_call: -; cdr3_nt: TGTGCCAGCAGCCAAGAGATCGACAGGAGGGTTAACTATGGCTACACCTTC; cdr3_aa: CASSQEIDRRVNYGYTF
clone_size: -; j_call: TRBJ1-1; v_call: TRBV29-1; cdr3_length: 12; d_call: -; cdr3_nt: TGCAGCGTGAGGGACCCCACCACTGAAGCTTTCTTT; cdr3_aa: CSVRDPTTEAFF
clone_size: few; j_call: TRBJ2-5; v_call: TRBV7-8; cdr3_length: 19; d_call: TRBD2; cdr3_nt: TGTGCCAGCAGCTTGGTCAAATTACTAGCGGGAGGCCCAGGGGAGACCCAGTACTTC; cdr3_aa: CASSLVKLLAGGPGETQYF
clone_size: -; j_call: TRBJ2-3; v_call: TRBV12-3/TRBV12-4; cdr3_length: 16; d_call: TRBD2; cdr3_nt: TGTGCCAGCAGTAAGCGGGGTCTAGGAGGGTCAGATACGCAGTATTTT; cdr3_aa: CASSKRGLGGSDTQYF
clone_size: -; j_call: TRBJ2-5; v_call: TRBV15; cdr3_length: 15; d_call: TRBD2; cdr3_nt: TGTGCCACCAGCAGGGGATTAGCGGGGGAAGAGACCCAGTACTTC; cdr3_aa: CATSRGLAGEETQYF
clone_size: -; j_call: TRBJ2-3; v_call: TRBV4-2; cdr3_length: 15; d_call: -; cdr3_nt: TGTGCCAGCACCCCAGGGGGGTTGCCCACAGATACGCAGTATTTT; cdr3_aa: CASTPGGLPTDTQYF
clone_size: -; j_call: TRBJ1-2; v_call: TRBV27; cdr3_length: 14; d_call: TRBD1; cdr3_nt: TGTGCCAGCAGTCAAGGCAGGGGGTTCTATGGCTACACCTTC; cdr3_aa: CASSQGRGFYGYTF
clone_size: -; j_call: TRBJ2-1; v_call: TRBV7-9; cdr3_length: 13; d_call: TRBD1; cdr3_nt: TGTGCCAGCAGCTTAGGGAAGGGGGCTGAGCAGTTCTTC; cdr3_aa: CASSLGKGAEQFF
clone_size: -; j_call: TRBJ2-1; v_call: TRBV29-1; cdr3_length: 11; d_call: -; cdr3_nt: TGCAGCGTTGCCGGCGGGATTGAGCAGTTCTTC; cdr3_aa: CSVAGGIEQFF
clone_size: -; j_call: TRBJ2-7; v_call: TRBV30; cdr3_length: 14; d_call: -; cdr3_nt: TGTGCCTGGAGTGCCTCCTACAGAGGCGAGTCTCAGTACTTC; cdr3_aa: CAWSASYRGESQYF
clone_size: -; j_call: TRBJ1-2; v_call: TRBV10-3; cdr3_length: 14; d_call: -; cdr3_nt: TGTGCCATCAGTGAGGCCGAGGGAAACTATGGCTACACCTTC; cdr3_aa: CAISEAEGNYGYTF
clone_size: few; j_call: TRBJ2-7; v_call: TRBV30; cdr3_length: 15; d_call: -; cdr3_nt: TGTGCCTGGAGTGTTATCGGGACATACTCCTACGAGCAGTACTTC; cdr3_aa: CAWSVIGTYSYEQYF
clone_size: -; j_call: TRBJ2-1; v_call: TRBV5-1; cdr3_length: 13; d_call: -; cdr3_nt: TGCGCCAGCAGCTTGATACAAGCCCATGAGCAGTTCTTC; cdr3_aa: CASSLIQAHEQFF
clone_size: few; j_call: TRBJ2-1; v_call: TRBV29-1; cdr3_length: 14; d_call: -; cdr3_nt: TGCAGCGTTGAAACGGTGTTCTCCTACAATGAGCAGTTCTTC; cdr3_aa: CSVETVFSYNEQFF
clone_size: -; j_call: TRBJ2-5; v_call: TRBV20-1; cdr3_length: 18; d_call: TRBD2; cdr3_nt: TGCAGTGCTAGAGATCTTCGACTAGCGGGCCCCTTGTCCGAGACCCAGTACTTC; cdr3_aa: CSARDLRLAGPLSETQYF
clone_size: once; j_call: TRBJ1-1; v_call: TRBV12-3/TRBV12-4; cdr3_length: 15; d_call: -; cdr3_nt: TGTGCCAGCAGTCTCGGGACTCAAGGGTTCGGTGAAGCTTTCTTT; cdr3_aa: CASSLGTQGFGEAFF
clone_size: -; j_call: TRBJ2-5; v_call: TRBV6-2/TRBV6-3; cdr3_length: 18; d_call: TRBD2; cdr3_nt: TGTGCCAGCAGCCTAGCGGGGGGCTGGGGGGCAATGAAGGAGACCCAGTACTTC; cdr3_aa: CASSLAGGWGAMKETQYF
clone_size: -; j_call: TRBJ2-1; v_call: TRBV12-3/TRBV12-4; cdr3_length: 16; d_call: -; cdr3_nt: TGTGCCAGCAGTTCTAGCCCCCTCAGCTCCTACAATGAGCAGTTCTTC; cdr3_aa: CASSSSPLSSYNEQFF
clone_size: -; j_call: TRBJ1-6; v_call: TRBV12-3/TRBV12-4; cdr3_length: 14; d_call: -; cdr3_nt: TGTGCCAGCAGGAGAGGTATAGCGAATTCACCCCTCCACTTT; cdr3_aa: CASRRGIANSPLHF
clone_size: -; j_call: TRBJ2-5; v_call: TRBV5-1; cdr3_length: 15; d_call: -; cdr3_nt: TGCGCCAGCAGCTTGGCCATGGGGAGCGGCAATGAGCAGTACTTC; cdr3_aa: CASSLAMGSGNEQYF
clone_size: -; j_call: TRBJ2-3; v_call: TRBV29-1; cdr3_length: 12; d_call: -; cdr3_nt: TGCAGCGTGAAGTACCACACAGATACGCAGTATTTT; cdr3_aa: CSVKYHTDTQYF
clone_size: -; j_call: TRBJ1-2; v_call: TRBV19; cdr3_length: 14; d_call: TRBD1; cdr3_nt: TGTGCCAGTAGTCCCCGGACAGGGAGCTATGGCTACACCTTC; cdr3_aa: CASSPRTGSYGYTF
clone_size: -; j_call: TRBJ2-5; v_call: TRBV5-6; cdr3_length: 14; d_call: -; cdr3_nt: TGTGCCAGCAGCTTCTCTTGGCTCCAAGAGACCCAGTACTTC; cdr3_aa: CASSFSWLQETQYF
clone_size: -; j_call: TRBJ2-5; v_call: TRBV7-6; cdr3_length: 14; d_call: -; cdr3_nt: TGTGCCAGCAGCTTAAGACTAGATCGAGAGACCCAGTACTTC; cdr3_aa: CASSLRLDRETQYF
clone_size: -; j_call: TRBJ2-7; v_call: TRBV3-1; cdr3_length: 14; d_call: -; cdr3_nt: TGTGCCAGCAGCCTCCTTACGGACTACTCGGAGCAGTACTTC; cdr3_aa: CASSLLTDYSEQYF
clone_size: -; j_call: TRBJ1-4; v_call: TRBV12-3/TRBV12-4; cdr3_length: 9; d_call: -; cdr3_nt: TGTGCAGCGGACATTTCCCTGTTTTTT; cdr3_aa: CAADISLFF
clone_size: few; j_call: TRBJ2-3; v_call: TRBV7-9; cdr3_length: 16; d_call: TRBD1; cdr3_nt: TGTGCCAGCAGCCGAACGGGGCAGGGGGCCTCAGATACGCAGTATTTT; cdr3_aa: CASSRTGQGASDTQYF
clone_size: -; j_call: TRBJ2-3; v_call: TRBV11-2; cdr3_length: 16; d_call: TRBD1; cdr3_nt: TGTGCCAGCAGCTTAGCAGGGGGTTACGGCACAGATACGCAGTATTTT; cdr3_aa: CASSLAGGYGTDTQYF
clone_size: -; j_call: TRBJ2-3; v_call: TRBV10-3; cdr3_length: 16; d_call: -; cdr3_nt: TGTGCCATCAGTGAGTCTCCGGGCTTGGGCGCAGATACGCAGTATTTT; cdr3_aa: CAISESPGLGADTQYF
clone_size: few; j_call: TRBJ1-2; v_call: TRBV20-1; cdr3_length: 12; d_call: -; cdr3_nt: TGCAGTGCTAGTGGCACACTTGAGGGCTACACCTTC; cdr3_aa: CSASGTLEGYTF
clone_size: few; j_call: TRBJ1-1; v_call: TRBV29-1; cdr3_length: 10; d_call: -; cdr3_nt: TGTAGCGTGGCCCAGGTTGAAGCTTTCTTT; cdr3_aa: CSVAQVEAFF
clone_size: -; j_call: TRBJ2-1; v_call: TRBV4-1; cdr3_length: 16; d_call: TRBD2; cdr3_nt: TGCGCCAGCAGCCTCCACCTAGCGGACTCCTACAATGAGCAGTTCTTC; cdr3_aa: CASSLHLADSYNEQFF
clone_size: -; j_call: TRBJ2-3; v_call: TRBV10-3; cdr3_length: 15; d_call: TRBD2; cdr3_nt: TGTGCCATCAGACCTAGCGGCCTTAGCACAGATACGCAGTATTTT; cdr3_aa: CAIRPSGLSTDTQYF
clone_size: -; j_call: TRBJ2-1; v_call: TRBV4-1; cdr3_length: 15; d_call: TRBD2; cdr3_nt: TGCGCCAGCAGCCGGACTAGCGGGAGTTCCAATGAGCAGTTCTTC; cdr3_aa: CASSRTSGSSNEQFF
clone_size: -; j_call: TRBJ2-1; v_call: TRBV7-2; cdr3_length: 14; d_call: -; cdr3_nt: TGTGCCAGCAGGAATCGGGGGTTCGACAGTGAGCAGTTCTTC; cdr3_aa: CASRNRGFDSEQFF
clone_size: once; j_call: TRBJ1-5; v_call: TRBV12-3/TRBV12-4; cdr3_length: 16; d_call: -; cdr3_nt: TGTGCCAGCAGTTTGATGGGGGGCGCCAGCAATCAGCCCCAGCATTTT; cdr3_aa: CASSLMGGASNQPQHF
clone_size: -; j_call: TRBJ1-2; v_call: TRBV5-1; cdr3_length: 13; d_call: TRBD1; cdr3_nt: TGCGCCAGCAGCGGAGGGGGCGTCTATGGCTACACCTTC; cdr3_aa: CASSGGGVYGYTF
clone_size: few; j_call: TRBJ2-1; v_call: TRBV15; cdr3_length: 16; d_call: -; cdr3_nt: TGTGCCACCAGCAGAGTCGGAGGGGGCAGGTACAATGAGCAGTTCTTC; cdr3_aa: CATSRVGGGRYNEQFF
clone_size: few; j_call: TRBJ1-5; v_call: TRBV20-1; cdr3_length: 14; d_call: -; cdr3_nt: TGCAGTGCTAGATTGGCAGGAGGGGATCAGCCCCAGCATTTT; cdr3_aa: CSARLAGGDQPQHF
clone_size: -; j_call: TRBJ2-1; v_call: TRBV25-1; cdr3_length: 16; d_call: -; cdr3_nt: TGTGCCAGCAGTGAATTTGGGGGGAGCTCCTACAATGAGCAGTTCTTC; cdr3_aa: CASSEFGGSSYNEQFF
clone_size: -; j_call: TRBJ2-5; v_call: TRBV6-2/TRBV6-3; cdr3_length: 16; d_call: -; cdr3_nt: TGTGCCAGCAGTTACGGGGGTCAGAGGCGCCAAGAGACCCAGTACTTC; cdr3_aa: CASSYGGQRRQETQYF
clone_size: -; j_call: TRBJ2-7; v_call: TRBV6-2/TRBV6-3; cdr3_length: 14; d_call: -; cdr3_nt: TGTGCCAGCACTCTTGAGGGGGGGCCCTACGAGCAGTACTTC; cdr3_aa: CASTLEGGPYEQYF
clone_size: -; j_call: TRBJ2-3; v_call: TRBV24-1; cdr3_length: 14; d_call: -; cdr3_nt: TGTGCCACCCGCATCAGGGTTAGCACAGATACGCAGTATTTT; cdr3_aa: CATRIRVSTDTQYF
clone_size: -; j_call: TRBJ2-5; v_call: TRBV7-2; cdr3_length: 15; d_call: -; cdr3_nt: TGTGCCAGCAGCTTATGGGGGGCCACCCAAGAGACCCAGTACTTC; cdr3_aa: CASSLWGATQETQYF
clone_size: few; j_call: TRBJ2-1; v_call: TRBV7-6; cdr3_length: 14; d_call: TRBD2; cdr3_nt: TGTGCCAGCAGCCGCCTAGCGGGGGGGCATGAGCAGTTCTTC; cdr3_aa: CASSRLAGGHEQFF
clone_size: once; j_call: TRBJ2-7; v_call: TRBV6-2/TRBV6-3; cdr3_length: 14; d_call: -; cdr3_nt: TGTGCCAGCAGTTACGGCGGACCGAACTACGAGCAGTACTTC; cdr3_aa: CASSYGGPNYEQYF
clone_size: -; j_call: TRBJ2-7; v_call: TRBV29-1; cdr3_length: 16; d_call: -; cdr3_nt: TGCAGCGTTCTCAATCCGTCTCTCCCGGGGTTCGACGAGCAGTACTTC; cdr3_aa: CSVLNPSLPGFDEQYF